A single sample is the source of the 25 T cell receptor beta chains below, sequenced in a study of OX40 agonist ivuxolimab in advanced cancers. Libraries came from the immunoSEQ multiplex PCR assay. TCRdb retrieved this table from immuneACCESS and kept in-frame rearrangements only. Not all clones are present; in checked studies, unresolved V genes account for under half, and no reason is known for the remainder. For this sample the table gives around 140,000 clones, of which approximately 94% were detected only once. 0.9% to 1.2% of the sample is held by the ten biggest clonotypes. The specimen comprised CD4+ or CD8+ T cells sorted from blood, sampled in a trial of the OX40 agonist ivuxolimab. The source is an adult with an advanced solid tumor such as melanoma, head and neck, liver or kidney cancer.

The rearrangement joins TRBV2 to TRBJ1-5; the match to TRBD1 covers 7 bases. The ends lost 0 bases at V and 3 bases at J; junction bases unmatched: 2. The germline gives CDR1 SNHLY, CDR2 FYNNEI. The CDR3 loop spans 15 amino acids. CDR3 loop: CASSEAQGFNQPQHF. As DNA, the CDR3 is TGTGCCAGCAGTGAAGCACAGGGGTTCAATCAGCCCCAGCATTTT. The whole variable domain, filled in from reference TRBV2 and TRBJ1-5, reads EPEVTQTPSHQVTQMGQEVILRCVPISNHLYFYWYRQILGQKVEFLVSFYNNEISEKSEIFDDQFSVERPDGSNFTLKIRSTKLEDSAMYFCASSEAQGFNQPQHFGDGTRLSIL.

This clone was seen more than once but under ten times. V and J are TRBV6-5 and TRBJ1-6; D uncertain. The germline V and J ends were trimmed by 1 base and 8 bases, with 12 bases remaining between them. The CDR3 is 15 amino acids. Germline-derived CDR1 and CDR2 are MNHEY and SVGAGI. DNA of the CDR3: TGTGCCAGCAGTTACTTAGCGTCACAGCATTCACCCCTCCACTTT. Translated: CASSYLASQHSPLHF.

A single count supports this clone. V is TRBV6-4 and J is TRBJ2-1; weak D call: TRBD1 (5 bases). The V end lost 5 bases, the J end lost 9 bases, and 17 bases lay between the germline ends. The V gene's germline CDR1 is MRHNA and CDR2 SNTAGT. This CDR3 is 14 amino acids long. CDR3 DNA: TGTGCCAGCAGTTTTACCGCGGCTGGGGCTGAGCAGTTCTTC. The encoded protein is CASSFTAAGAEQFF.

The CDR3, as DNA: TGTGCCAGCAGCGTAAGTTTGGGGACTAGCTTCACCGGGGAGCTGTTTTTT. Amino acid sequence: CASSVSLGTSFTGELFF. V is TRBV9 and J is TRBJ2-2; TRBD2 aligns across 9 bases. The CDR3 is 17 residues long. Germline loops: CDR1 SGDLS, CDR2 YYNGEE. The trim removed 1 base at V and 4 bases at J, leaving 8 bases unmatched.

This clone was seen once. J is TRBJ2-1 and V is TRBV10-3; no clear D. This CDR3 contains 11 residues. Trimming took 6 bases from V and 9 from J, leaving 9 bases between them. Germline-derived CDR1 and CDR2 are ENHRY and SYGVKD. CDR3: CAIRWSGEQFF. Here the CDR3 DNA reads TGTGCCATCAGATGGTCGGGTGAGCAGTTCTTC.

The rearrangement uses TRBV5-4 and TRBJ1-5; 8 bases agree with TRBD1. This CDR3 comprises 15 residues. V shed 5 bases and J 3 bases; nucleotides not matched to a gene: 7. CDR1 is SGHNT and CDR2 is YYREEE in the germline V gene (reference sequence). The CDR3 bases are TGTGCCAGCAGACCCGGGACAGGCGTCAATCAGCCCCAGCATTTT. Translated, it gives CASRPGTGVNQPQHF.

V is TRBV7-2 and J is TRBJ2-1; 10 nucleotides match TRBD1. Germline assignment: CDR1 SGHTA and CDR2 FQGNSA. The CDR3 extends over 12 amino acids. V was pared by 5 bases and J by 15 bases, with 7 bases of the junction left unmatched. CDR3 in DNA: TGTGCCAGCAGCGATCCGGGACAGGGGATGTTCTTC. Translating gives CASSDPGQGMFF.

In DNA form, the CDR3 reads TGTGCCAGCTCACCGCTTAGCGGGACCCCCTACGAGCAGTACTTC. Its translation: CASSPLSGTPYEQYF. This rearrangement joins TRBV18 to TRBJ2-7; 8 bases are shared with TRBD2. CDR1 and CDR2 from the germline V gene are KGHSH and LQKENI. This CDR3 contains 15 residues. J gave up 2 bases and V 3 bases, and 6 bases lay outside the gene matches.

This clone was recorded once. The CDR3 nucleotides read TGTGCCAGTAGTATAGAGGGTCGGGGGACTAATGAAAAACTGTTTTTT. Translation: CASSIEGRGTNEKLFF. The rearrangement uses TRBV19 and TRBJ1-4; tentatively, D is TRBD1 (5 bases). V shed 0 bases and J shed 2 bases, with 10 bases lying between them. CDR1 and CDR2 from the germline V gene are LNHDA and SQIVND (reference sequence). There are 16 residues in the CDR3.

J is TRBJ1-2 and V is TRBV7-3, with D possibly TRBD1 on 5 matching bases. The CDR3 length is 14 residues. The germline V gene encodes CDR1 SGHTA and CDR2 FQGTGA. Trimming removed 5 bases from V and 6 bases from J, with 16 bases in between. CDR3 in amino acids: CASSPGAGQDGYTF. The CDR3 DNA is TGTGCCAGCAGCCCTGGGGCGGGGCAAGATGGCTACACCTTC.

This rearrangement joins TRBV7-2 to TRBJ2-3; possible D gene TRBD2, 5 bases. Germline V lookup: CDR1 SGHTA, CDR2 FQGNSA. V was shortened by 3 bases and J by 8 bases, with 6 bases between the two germline ends. This CDR3 region has 11 residues. The CDR3 coding sequence is TGTGCCAGCAGCTTGGGGAGTACGCAGTATTTT. Translation: CASSLGSTQYF.

This clone was picked up one time. CDR3: CASTRGFTDTQYF. The CDR3 nucleotides are TGTGCCAGTACCCGTGGGTTCACAGATACGCAGTATTTT. The chain recombines TRBV19 with TRBJ2-3; unclear D gene. Germline V gene data show CDR1 as LNHDA and CDR2 as SQIVND (reference sequence). This CDR3 region has 13 residues. The germline V and J ends were trimmed by 7 bases and 2 bases, with 10 bases remaining between them.

The chain combines TRBV7-2 with TRBJ2-7; TRBD1 matches at 7 bases. Germline trimming cut 6 bases from V and 4 bases from J; bases unmatched to any gene: 12. Germline V gene data show CDR1 as SGHTA and CDR2 as FQGNSA. The CDR3 is 15 residues long. The DNA for the CDR3 is TGTGCCAGCAGTTCCCGACAGGGTGGAGTATACGAGCAGTACTTC. Translation gives CASSSRQGGVYEQYF.

This rearrangement joins TRBV6-4 to TRBJ1-4; the D gene is possibly TRBD1 (6 bases). Trimming stripped 8 bases from V and 3 bases from J, with 16 bases between. This CDR3 is 15 amino acids long. The germline gives CDR1 MRHNA, CDR2 SNTAGT. CDR3 DNA: TGTGCCAGCTCCCTTACAGGGACGGCTAATGAAAAACTGTTTTTT. Its translation is CASSLTGTANEKLFF.

The chain has TRBV18 and TRBJ2-7; D assignment may be TRBD1 or TRBD2 (5 bases each). This CDR3 comprises 13 residues. The germline V and J ends were trimmed by 2 bases and 7 bases, with 12 bases remaining between them. Germline V CDR1 and CDR2: KGHSH, LQKENI. CDR3 DNA sequence: TGTGCCAGCTCACCAATCCGGGACGGGGAGCAGTACTTC. Translation gives CASSPIRDGEQYF.

The V and J genes are TRBV9 and TRBJ2-3; 8 positions agree with TRBD1. Per germline, CDR1 SGDLS and CDR2 YYNGEE. J was trimmed by 2 bases and V by 2 bases; bases with no gene match: 4. This CDR3 comprises 15 residues. The CDR3 coding sequence is TGTGCCAGCAGCGTCGGACAGGGTTCCACAGATACGCAGTATTTT. Amino acids: CASSVGQGSTDTQYF.

The chain recombines TRBV18 with TRBJ2-6; no clear D gene. The V end lost 1 base, the J end lost 1 base, and 11 bases lay between the germline ends. Germline CDR1 KGHSH, CDR2 LQKENI. The CDR3 loop spans 17 amino acids. The chain's CDR3 is CASSPQGLGSGANVLTF. DNA of the CDR3: TGTGCCAGCTCACCACAGGGTTTGGGGTCTGGGGCCAACGTCCTGACTTTC.

The chain carries TRBV10-3 and TRBJ2-7; D is unresolved. Germline assignment: CDR1 ENHRY and CDR2 SYGVKD. The CDR3 loop spans 13 amino acids. With 4 bases removed from V and 3 bases from J, the gap between germline ends came to 10 bases. CDR3 region: CAISVIPFYEQYF. CDR3 in DNA: TGTGCCATCAGTGTTATTCCGTTCTACGAGCAGTACTTC.

The chain carries TRBV6-1 and TRBJ2-2, with a possible D match to TRBD1 (5 bases). The CDR3 runs 14 residues. The germline V gene encodes CDR1 MNHNS and CDR2 SASEGT. V was pared by 6 bases and J by 3 bases, with 11 bases between. Written as DNA, the CDR3 is TGTGCCAGCAGCATTCAGGGTTACACCGGGGAGCTGTTTTTT. This translates into CASSIQGYTGELFF.

The rearrangement uses TRBV28 and TRBJ2-5, with TRBD1 matching over 10 bases. The V gene's germline CDR1 is MDHEN and CDR2 SYDVKM. The CDR3 spans 17 residues. V shed 6 bases and J 5 bases; nucleotides not matched to a gene: 15. The CDR3 bases are TGTGCCAGCAGCTTGATCGTTGCGGGGGGACAGGGGGAGACCCAGTACTTC. Its translation: CASSLIVAGGQGETQYF. Full variable domain (rest looked up from reference TRBV28 and TRBJ2-5): DVKVTQSSRYLVKRTGEKVFLECVQDMDHENMFWYRQDPGLGLRLIYFSYDVKMKEKGDIPEGYSVSREKKERFSLILESASTNQTSMYLCASSLIVAGGQGETQYFGPGTRLLVL.

The table lists this clone with a count of one. The CDR3 protein is CARKVGGWETQYF. The DNA of the CDR3 is TGTGCCCGCAAAGTAGGGGGCTGGGAGACCCAGTACTTC. The J gene is TRBJ2-5, the V gene TRBV30; 7 bases agree with TRBD1. This CDR3 is built from 13 residues. CDR1 GTSNPN and CDR2 SVGIG come from the germline V gene (reference sequence). Trimming took 8 bases from V and 5 from J; bases not matched to a gene: 11.

This chain links TRBV6-1 with TRBJ1-1, with 11 bases fitting TRBD1. CDR3 length: 14 residues. From germline, CDR1 is MNHNS and CDR2 SASEGT. The V segment lost 5 bases and the J segment 6 bases; nucleotides outside the gene matches: 5. CDR3 nucleotides: TGTGCCAGCAGTACCCCGGGACAGGGGGCTGAAGCTTTCTTT. Its translation: CASSTPGQGAEAFF.

The chain links TRBV6-5 to TRBJ2-3, with 7 bases identical to TRBD2. Per germline, CDR1 MNHEY and CDR2 SVGAGI. With 6 bases clipped from V and 0 bases from J, the junction kept 6 bases outside the gene matches. The CDR3 is made up of 15 amino acids. DNA of the CDR3: TGTGCCAGCAGACCGCCGGGACTAAGCACAGATACGCAGTATTTT. Its protein product is CASRPPGLSTDTQYF.

This clone came up once. The rearrangement joins TRBV6-6 to TRBJ1-2; D is uncertain. This CDR3 is built from 15 residues. V dropped 2 bases and J dropped 4 bases, with 14 bases sitting between them. Germline V gene lookup returns CDR1 MNHNY and CDR2 SVGAGI (reference sequence). The CDR3, as DNA: TGTGCCAGCAGTTACGCGGCAACATTATCCTATGGCTACACCTTC. Translating gives CASSYAATLSYGYTF.

This sequence joins TRBV2 and TRBJ2-2; the D gene is possibly TRBD1 (5 bases). V lost 8 bases to trimming and J lost 1 base, with 11 bases between them. CDR3 size: 14 residues. The germline V gene has CDR1 SNHLY and CDR2 FYNNEI. CDR3: CASSRTQNTGELFF. CDR3 DNA: TGTGCCAGCTCGCGGACACAGAACACCGGGGAGCTGTTTTTT.